The rows below give T cell receptor beta chains drawn from one sample of a study of T cell responses to AZD1222 COVID-19 vaccine. Method: immunoSEQ multiplex PCR; TCRdb's copy keeps in-frame clones and lacks some. The sample contains roughly 150,000 clones, 85% to 90% of which appear only once. This material consisted of peripheral blood, taken 28 days after the second AZD1222 dose. Receptor source: an adult who received the AZD1222 COVID-19 vaccine. Both conserved end residues are part of each CDR3. The D gene is left open where the match is weak. Size is omitted from some rows. Given values are once, few, many or a class for expanded clones.

clone_size d_call cdr3_length j_call v_call cdr3_nt cdr3_aa
- - 13 TRBJ2-7 TRBV7-2 TGTGCCAGCAGCCTGGGACCAGAATACGAGCAGTACTTC CASSLGPEYEQYF
- - 17 TRBJ2-2 TRBV14 TGTGCCAGCAGCCAGTGGCAGGGGCTGGGAAACACCGGGGAGCTGTTTTTT CASSQWQGLGNTGELFF
- - 16 TRBJ2-2 TRBV19 TGTGCCAGTAGTATAGATGGTGGTCTTTACACCGGGGAGCTGTTTTTT CASSIDGGLYTGELFF
- TRBD2 15 TRBJ2-1 TRBV6-5 TGTGCCAGCAGTCAACTAGGGAGGGCCGTCAATGAGCAGTTCTTC CASSQLGRAVNEQFF
- - 13 TRBJ2-2 TRBV12-3/TRBV12-4 TGTGCCAGCAGTTTAAACGGTCGGGGGGAGCTGTTTTTT CASSLNGRGELFF
- - 15 TRBJ1-3 TRBV7-6 TGTGCCAGCAGCCCACCCCAGGGCTCTGGAAACACCATATATTTT CASSPPQGSGNTIYF
- - 15 TRBJ1-3 TRBV6-5 TGTGCCAGCAGAGGGACATCCAATTTGAGAAACACCATATATTTT CASRGTSNLRNTIYF
- - 14 TRBJ2-7 TRBV5-8 TGTGCCAGCAGCCCGGGAGAGGGAGCGTACGAGCAGTACTTC CASSPGEGAYEQYF
- - 15 TRBJ1-4 TRBV6-5 TGTGCCAGCAGAAGGGGACAAACCATCAGTGAAAAACTGTTTTTT CASRRGQTISEKLFF
- TRBD2 15 TRBJ2-3 TRBV11-2 TGTGCCAGCAGCTCTTCTGTAGCGGGGACAAATACGCAGTATTTT CASSSSVAGTNTQYF
- - 14 TRBJ2-2 TRBV5-1 TGCGCCAGCAGAATAAGTGGGACCTTCGGGGAGCTGTTTTTT CASRISGTFGELFF
few - 13 TRBJ2-7 TRBV7-2 TGTGCCAGCAGCTTAGTCCCTAGCTACGAGCAGTACTTC CASSLVPSYEQYF
- - 15 TRBJ1-6 TRBV18 TGTGCCAGCTCACCAGAGAAGGGAGCTAATTCACCCCTCCACTTT CASSPEKGANSPLHF
- - 18 TRBJ1-5 TRBV7-2 TGTGCCAGCAGCTTGAGTAGGGCGAGGGGTTATAGCAATCAGCCCCAGCATTTT CASSLSRARGYSNQPQHF
- TRBD2 14 TRBJ2-2 TRBV19 TGTGCCACTACGACGGGGGGTGGCACCGGGGAGCTGTTTTTT CATTTGGGTGELFF
- TRBD1 11 TRBJ2-4 TRBV6-5 TGTGCCAGCTCAGGGGGCATAGTGGAATACTTC CASSGGIVEYF
few - 15 TRBJ1-1 TRBV3-1/TRBV3-2 TGTGCCAGCAGCCAAGGCCCTGTCCGGGCCACTGAAGCTTTCTTT CASSQGPVRATEAFF
- - 15 TRBJ2-3 TRBV10-3 TGTGCCATCACGGCTTTTGGAACGGGCACAGATACGCAGTATTTT CAITAFGTGTDTQYF
- TRBD2 14 TRBJ2-7 TRBV19 TGTGCCAGCAGACCTAGCGGGAGCTCCTACGAGCAGTACTTC CASRPSGSSYEQYF
- - 16 TRBJ2-1 TRBV27 TGTGCCAGCAGTTTATACCCAGTATCCACCTACAATGAGCAGTTCTTC CASSLYPVSTYNEQFF
- - 16 TRBJ1-1 TRBV4-2 TGTGCCAGCAGCCAACAAACTTCAGAGTTGAACACTGAAGCTTTCTTT CASSQQTSELNTEAFF
- - 13 TRBJ1-6 TRBV14 TGTGCCAGCAGCCAGGCGGGGTACTCACCCCTCCACTTT CASSQAGYSPLHF
once TRBD2 15 TRBJ2-2 TRBV28 TGTGCCAGCAGTCGGGAGGGGATGAACACCGGGGAGCTGTTTTTT CASSREGMNTGELFF
few - 14 TRBJ1-1 TRBV7-9 TGTGCCAGCAGACCTGGACAGTCGAACACTGAAGCTTTCTTT CASRPGQSNTEAFF
- - 15 TRBJ1-1 TRBV18 TGTGCCAGCTCACCGGACCAAAGAGGAAGGTCTGAAGCTTTCTTT CASSPDQRGRSEAFF
- - 15 TRBJ2-1 TRBV9 TGTGCCAGCAGCAGCCGGGACGGGGAGTTCAATGAGCAGTTCTTC CASSSRDGEFNEQFF
- TRBD2 19 TRBJ2-5 TRBV7-2 TGTGCCAGCAGCTTAAGAGGGCGGGGACTAGCGGGAGAGGGGGAGACCCAGTACTTC CASSLRGRGLAGEGETQYF
- - 17 TRBJ2-2 TRBV11-3 TGTGCCAGCAGCTTAGATCTAAGCGCATCTCCCCCCGGGGAGCTGTTTTTT CASSLDLSASPPGELFF
- - 12 TRBJ1-2 TRBV30 TGTGCCTGGAGTGAAGGGCGTGGTGGCTACACCTTC CAWSEGRGGYTF
- - 12 TRBJ1-1 TRBV29-1 TGCAGCGTTGGTGAACACAACACTGAAGCTTTCTTT CSVGEHNTEAFF
- - 12 TRBJ2-3 TRBV9 TGTGCCAGCAGCGGGAAGTCTAGTACGCAGTATTTT CASSGKSSTQYF
- - 14 TRBJ2-7 TRBV6-5 TGTGCCAGCAGTTCCGGGGCAAAGTCCTACGAGCAGTACTTC CASSSGAKSYEQYF
once TRBD1 15 TRBJ2-7 TRBV5-1 TGCGCCAGCAGCCCTAGGACAGGGGAATCCTACGAGCAGTACTTC CASSPRTGESYEQYF
- TRBD2 17 TRBJ2-7 TRBV7-6 TGTGCCAGCAGCTTGTTGTCGGGGACTAGCGGGTCCTACGAGCAGTACTTC CASSLLSGTSGSYEQYF
- TRBD1 14 TRBJ2-1 TRBV25-1 TGTGCCAGCAGTGGAACAGGGGCCTACAATGAGCAGTTCTTC CASSGTGAYNEQFF
- TRBD1 16 TRBJ2-7 TRBV7-6 TGTGCCAGCAGCCCACCTTTCGGGACAGGGCACTACGAGCAGTACTTC CASSPPFGTGHYEQYF
once - 13 TRBJ1-1 TRBV27 TGTGCCAGCAGTTTAGGAACGAACACTGAAGCTTTCTTT CASSLGTNTEAFF
- - 14 TRBJ1-6 TRBV24-1 TGTGCCACCCGCGTTCGGGGTTTAGGGTCACCCCTCCACTTT CATRVRGLGSPLHF
once - 15 TRBJ1-1 TRBV6-6 TGTGCCAGCAGTTACTCGACGCTAACGGGTACTGAAGCTTTCTTT CASSYSTLTGTEAFF
- - 15 TRBJ2-5 TRBV11-2 TGTGCCAGCAGCTTAGAATTGGCTCGCCAAGAGACCCAGTACTTC CASSLELARQETQYF
- TRBD1 14 TRBJ1-2 TRBV2 TGTGCCAGCAGTCCCCCGGGACAGAACTATGGCTACACCTTC CASSPPGQNYGYTF
- TRBD2 12 TRBJ2-1 TRBV28 TGTGCCAGCAGTACTCAGCGGGGGGCCCAGTTCTTC CASSTQRGAQFF